The source of this T cell receptor beta chain is a study of T cell repertoires in cytomegalovirus infection. On the study more broadly: Recently identified HLA-C-restricted and well-studied HLA-B-restricted CMV epitopes were used.

Findings of the study overall: Totalled public TCR beta family frequency picked out people who carried CMV plus the relevant HLA. HLA-C-restricted CMV-specific TCR beta clonotypes were dominant in the ex vivo response.

A note on this clonotype: Its antigen is not identified.

This CDR3 contains 15 residues. The V and J ends lost 5 bases and 0 bases respectively, with 13 bases between them. CDR1 MNHNS and CDR2 SASEGT come from the germline V gene. TCRdb independently ran MiXCR on the reads; one entry per CDR3 protein. The sample lists some 920,000 distinct CDR3 sequences; roughly 30% were seen once. Sequenced here: cultured CD8+ T cells from PBMCs, sampled from culture after CMV antigen stimulation. The chain carries TRBV6-1 and TRBJ1-2; maybe TRBD1 (6 bases). This clonotype originated in a human donor in good health (CMV status not recorded). Some clones in this sample may be carry-over from other donors' samples. The CDR3 DNA is TGTGCCAGCAGTAACAACAGGGCTTCTAACTATGGCTACACCTTC. It specifies CASSNNRASNYGYTF.